What follows are 10 T cell receptor beta chains derived from one specimen sequenced in a study of high-grade serous ovarian cancer treatment subgroups. Tumor tissue was taken before any definitive surgery or chemotherapy was given. Clones were read by immunoSEQ multiplex PCR, and TCRdb kept only the in-frame ones, dropping some. Of thousands of clones listed, 72% are singletons. The sequenced sample was tumor tissue. These receptors came from a human donor with high-grade serous ovarian cancer.

The V gene is TRBV6-6, the J gene TRBJ2-2, with D perhaps TRBD2 (5 bases). The germline V gene encodes CDR1 MNHNY and CDR2 SVGAGI (reference sequence). Trimming removed 6 bases at V and 1 base at J, with 9 bases between. The CDR3 runs to 14 residues. The CDR3 region is CASRDFRNTGELFF. DNA of the CDR3: TGTGCCAGCAGGGACTTCCGGAACACCGGGGAGCTGTTTTTT.

The chain couples TRBV7-2 to TRBJ2-5; the D is unclear. The CDR3 runs to 14 residues. Germline lookup yields CDR1 SGHTA and CDR2 FQGNSA. V was clipped by 5 bases and J by 5 bases, with 15 bases between them. CDR3 in DNA: TGTGCCAGCAGCCCGATCGGAGTTGGGGAGACCCAGTACTTC. Encoded protein: CASSPIGVGETQYF.

This chain uses TRBV7-2 with TRBJ2-4; TRBD2 aligns across 15 bases. CDR3 length: 18 amino acids. V trimming: 1 base; J trimming: 6 bases; junction bases outside the gene matches: 7. Per the germline V gene, CDR1 is SGHTA and CDR2 is FQGNSA. The CDR3 sequence is CASSLVFGLAGGRNIQYF. The CDR3 DNA reads TGTGCCAGCAGCTTAGTTTTTGGACTAGCGGGAGGGAGAAACATTCAGTACTTC.

The chain joins TRBV7-2 to TRBJ2-3; D unresolved. The V end was cut by 1 base, the J end by 4 bases, with 6 bases between. Germline values: CDR1 SGHTA, CDR2 FQGNSA. The CDR3 has 13 amino acids. The CDR3 region is CASSLGGADTQYF. DNA for the CDR3: TGTGCCAGCAGCTTAGGGGGTGCAGATACGCAGTATTTT.

V is TRBV18 and J is TRBJ2-1, with 12 nucleotides matching TRBD1. Unmatched junction bases numbered 4, after V lost 3 bases and J lost 7 bases. The germline CDR1 and CDR2 sequences are KGHSH and LQKENI. The CDR3 has 15 residues. The DNA for the CDR3 is TGTGCCAGCTCACCGCCGGGACAGGGGGCTAATGAGCAGTTCTTC. It codes for CASSPPGQGANEQFF. Complete variable domain (other parts from reference TRBV18 and TRBJ2-1): NAGVMQNPRHLVRRRGQEARLRCSPMKGHSHVYWYRQLPEEGLKFMVYLQKENIIDESGMPKERFSAEFPKEGPSILRIQQVVRGDSAAYFCASSPPGQGANEQFFGPGTRLTVL.

This sequence joins TRBV27 and TRBJ2-7; D perhaps matches TRBD1 (6 bases). The CDR3 is 13 residues long. Trimming left V 6 bases short and J 2 bases short, with 11 bases between. Germline-derived CDR1 and CDR2 are MNHEY and SMNVEV (reference sequence). The CDR3 spells CASSRPGAYEQYF. The CDR3 DNA follows: TGTGCCAGCAGCCGCCCAGGGGCCTACGAGCAGTACTTC.

V gene TRBV28 combines with J gene TRBJ2-5; 8 bases align to TRBD2. CDR1 and CDR2 (germline): MDHEN, SYDVKM. The CDR3 loop spans 15 amino acids. V shed 6 bases and J 6 bases; nucleotides not matched to a gene: 12. The CDR3 protein is CASSRGSGGGKTQYF. Written as DNA, the CDR3 is TGTGCCAGCAGCCGCGGGAGCGGGGGAGGGAAGACCCAGTACTTC.

This clone was counted once. V usage is TRBV4-3 and J usage is TRBJ2-3; 10 bases match TRBD1. CDR3 length equals 20 residues. With V trimmed by 0 bases and J by 6 bases, 18 bases remained unmatched. Germline V lookup: CDR1 LGHNA, CDR2 YSLEER. The CDR3 is CASSQELGELGQGFMDTQYF. CDR3 nucleotides: TGCGCCAGCAGCCAAGAATTGGGCGAATTGGGACAGGGGTTCATGGATACGCAGTATTTT.

The CDR3 region has the DNA TGTGCCAGCAGCTCGAGCGGGAGGGGAGATACGCAGTATTTT. Its translation: CASSSSGRGDTQYF. The chain links TRBV5-4 to TRBJ2-3; 10 bases map to TRBD2. The length of the CDR3 is 14 residues. From germline, CDR1 is SGHNT and CDR2 YYREEE (reference sequence). V trimming: 3 bases; J trimming: 5 bases; junction bases outside the gene matches: 3.

This chain joins TRBV6-5 and TRBJ2-7; TRBD1 aligns across 7 bases. V was pared by 8 bases and J by 0 bases, with 10 bases of the junction left unmatched. CDR1 is MNHEY and CDR2 is SVGAGI in the germline V gene. The CDR3 is 15 amino acids. CDR3 nucleotides: TGTGCCAGCGGAAGGTTGGGGACAGTCTCCTACGAGCAGTACTTC. Its protein product is CASGRLGTVSYEQYF.